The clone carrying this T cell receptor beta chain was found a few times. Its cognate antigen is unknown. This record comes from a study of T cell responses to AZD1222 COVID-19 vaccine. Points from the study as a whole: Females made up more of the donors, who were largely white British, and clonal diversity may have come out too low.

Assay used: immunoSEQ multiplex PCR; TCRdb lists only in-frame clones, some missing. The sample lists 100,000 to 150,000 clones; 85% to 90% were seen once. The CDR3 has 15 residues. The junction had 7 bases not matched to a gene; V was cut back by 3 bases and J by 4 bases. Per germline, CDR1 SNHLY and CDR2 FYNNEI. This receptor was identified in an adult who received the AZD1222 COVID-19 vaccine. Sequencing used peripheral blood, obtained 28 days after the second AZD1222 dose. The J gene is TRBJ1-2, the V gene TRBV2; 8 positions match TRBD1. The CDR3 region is CASSDGQGASYGYTF. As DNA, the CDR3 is TGTGCCAGCAGTGACGGTCAGGGGGCGAGCTATGGCTACACCTTC. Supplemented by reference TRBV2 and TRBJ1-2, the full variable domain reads EPEVTQTPSHQVTQMGQEVILRCVPISNHLYFYWYRQILGQKVEFLVSFYNNEISEKSEIFDDQFSVERPDGSNFTLKIRSTKLEDSAMYFCASSDGQGASYGYTFGSGTRLTVV.